A single sample gave rise to the 14 T cell receptor beta chains below, sequenced in a study of T cells after yellow fever vaccination. Using its own MiXCR run on the 5' RACE reads, TCRdb lists one record per CDR3 protein. This table has about 360,000 distinct CDR3 sequences, roughly 6.2% appearing once. Sequenced here: PBMCs, sampled 5 days after the yellow fever booster vaccination. The receptors were sampled from a man aged 25 to 45 who received the YFV17D yellow fever vaccine.

There are a few counts of this clonotype. The chain is built from TRBV20-1 and TRBJ2-7; 11 nucleotides align to TRBD1. Germline values: CDR1 DFQATT, CDR2 SNEGSKA (reference sequence). The CDR3 contains 15 residues. Trimming took 6 bases from V and 5 from J; bases not matched to a gene: 12. CDR3 nucleotides: TGCAGTGCCCATGCAACCGGGACAGGGGGAAACGAGCAGTACTTC. Protein product: CSAHATGTGGNEQYF.

Many counts were recorded for this clonotype. DNA for the CDR3: TGCAGCGTTGCCGAGGAGCACATTCAGTACTTC. Protein product: CSVAEEHIQYF. The chain joins TRBV29-1 to TRBJ2-4, with D uncertain. CDR1 and CDR2 (germline): SQVTM, ANQGSEA. The CDR3 has 11 residues. Trimming stripped 4 bases from V and 8 bases from J, with 9 bases between.

This clonotype has only a few counts. The chain combines TRBV20-1 with TRBJ2-2, with 8 bases lining up with TRBD2. The CDR3 consists of 15 residues. V trimming: 2 bases; J trimming: 5 bases; junction bases outside the gene matches: 7. Germline values: CDR1 DFQATT, CDR2 SNEGSKA (reference sequence). CDR3 coding DNA: TGCAGTGCTAGAATCGGGAGGGCCCTTACCGGGGAGCTGTTTTTT. It yields the protein CSARIGRALTGELFF.

In this sample, this clonotype turned up many times. The chain combines TRBV5-1 with TRBJ2-1; no reliable D call. Trimming took off 0 bases at V and 0 bases at J, with 10 bases between the two ends. Germline CDR1 reads SGHRS; CDR2 reads YFSETQ. This CDR3 spans 16 amino acids. The CDR3 DNA reads as TGCGCCAGCAGCTTGGATCTTGGAAGCTCCTACAATGAGCAGTTCTTC. Translated, it gives CASSLDLGSSYNEQFF.

This clonotype was recorded a few times. The chain combines TRBV7-9 with TRBJ2-7, with D perhaps TRBD2 (5 bases). Germline V gene data show CDR1 as SEHNR and CDR2 as FQNEAQ (reference sequence). V was clipped by 5 bases and J by 2 bases, with 13 bases between them. This CDR3 is 14 amino acids long. As DNA, the CDR3 is TGTGCCAGCAGCCCGAAACTAGGACCCTACGAGCAGTACTTC. Residues: CASSPKLGPYEQYF.

V and J are TRBV28 and TRBJ1-3, with no clear D. Trimming stripped 5 bases from V and 4 bases from J, with 9 bases between. This CDR3 has 13 amino acids. Germline CDR1 MDHEN, CDR2 SYDVKM. CDR3 DNA sequence: TGTGCCAGCAGTATGACAAGGGGAAACACCATATATTTT. The encoded protein is CASSMTRGNTIYF.

The table lists this clonotype with many counts. The rearrangement joins TRBV20-1 to TRBJ2-2, with 7 bases matching TRBD2. The CDR3 is 13 residues long. The germline gives CDR1 DFQATT, CDR2 SNEGSKA (reference sequence). The CDR3 loop is CELMGLYTGELFF. The CDR3 DNA reads TGCGAGTTGATGGGACTATACACCGGGGAGCTGTTTTTT.

Ten or more counts support this clonotype. This chain uses TRBV7-8 with TRBJ2-7; 11 nucleotides match TRBD2. Germline CDR1 reads SGHVS; CDR2 reads FQNEAQ. V dropped 1 base and J dropped 13; count of bases not matched to a gene: 3. The CDR3 consists of 12 residues. CDR3: CASSLEGLAAYF. The CDR3, as DNA: TGTGCCAGCAGCTTAGAGGGACTAGCGGCTTACTTC.

This chain connects TRBV7-2 to TRBJ2-7; tentative D call: TRBD2 (6 bases). The length of the CDR3 is 15 residues. The V gene's germline CDR1 is SGHTA and CDR2 FQGNSA. V lost 2 bases to trimming and J lost 0 bases, with 11 bases between them. As DNA, the CDR3 is TGTGCCAGCAGCTTAAGCCGGGAGAGCTCCTACGAGCAGTACTTC. Translated, it gives CASSLSRESSYEQYF.

This clonotype occurred many times. The rearrangement joins TRBV18 to TRBJ2-7; TRBD1 aligns across 8 bases. The CDR3 loop spans 16 amino acids. Germline V gene sequence: CDR1 KGHSH, CDR2 LQKENI. Losses at the gene ends were 0 bases for V and 3 bases for J; bases not matched to a gene: 7. CDR3 DNA: TGTGCCAGCTCACCACCGAGAGGACAGGGAGGCTACGAGCAGTACTTC. The encoded protein is CASSPPRGQGGYEQYF.

This clonotype occurred once. V and J are TRBV20-1 and TRBJ1-2; D gene unclear. CDR3 length equals 13 residues. Trimming took off 3 bases at V and 4 bases at J, with 12 bases between the two ends. CDR1 is DFQATT, CDR2 SNEGSKA, per germline (reference sequence). The CDR3 loop is CSASVQRTYGYTF. The CDR3 DNA is TGCAGTGCTAGCGTACAGAGGACCTATGGCTACACCTTC.

The V gene is TRBV28, the J gene TRBJ1-3, with a possible D match to TRBD1 (5 bases). This CDR3 spans 15 amino acids. Between the trimmed V and J ends, which lost 5 bases and 3 bases, there was a span of 14 bases. From germline, CDR1 is MDHEN and CDR2 SYDVKM. In nucleotides, the CDR3 is TGTGCCAGCAGTGATCAGGGTTCGGATGGAAACACCATATATTTT. As protein: CASSDQGSDGNTIYF.

The DNA for the CDR3 is TGTGCCATCAGTGGCACGACTAGCGGGAGGTACGAGCAGTACTTC. This gives the protein CAISGTTSGRYEQYF. The rearrangement links TRBV10-3 to TRBJ2-7; 13 nucleotides align to TRBD2. V gave up 4 bases and J gave up 4 bases; unmatched junction bases: 4. The germline gives CDR1 ENHRY, CDR2 SYGVKD. This CDR3 has 15 residues.

In its sample, this clonotype was seen a few times. The chain uses TRBV6-1 and TRBJ2-2; either TRBD1 or TRBD2 may fit D (7 bases each). Germline V CDR1 and CDR2: MNHNS, SASEGT. V was shortened by 6 bases and J by 6 bases, with 20 bases between the two germline ends. This CDR3 has 16 residues. The CDR3 DNA reads TGTGCCAGCAGAGGTCTAGGACCAGGGGGGGCCGGGGAGCTGTTTTTT. As protein: CASRGLGPGGAGELFF.